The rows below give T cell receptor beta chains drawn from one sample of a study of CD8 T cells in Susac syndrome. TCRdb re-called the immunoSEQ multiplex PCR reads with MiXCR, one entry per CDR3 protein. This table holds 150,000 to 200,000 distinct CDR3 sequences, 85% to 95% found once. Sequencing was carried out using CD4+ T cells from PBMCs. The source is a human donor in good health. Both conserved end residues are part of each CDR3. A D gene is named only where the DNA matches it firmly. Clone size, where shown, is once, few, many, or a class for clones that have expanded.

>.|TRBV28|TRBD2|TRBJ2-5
TGTGCCAGCAGTTTCACGAGCGGGAGGGTAGAGACCCAGTACTTC
CASSFTSGRVETQYF
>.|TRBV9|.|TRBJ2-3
TGTGCCAGCAAGGGGGTCACAGATACGCAGTATTTT
CASKGVTDTQYF
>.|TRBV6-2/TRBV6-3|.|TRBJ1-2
TGTGCCAGCAGTTTCTCGTTATCCCGGTATGGCTACACCTTC
CASSFSLSRYGYTF
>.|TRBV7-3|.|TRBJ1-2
TGTGCCAGCAGCTTAAACCCGGACAGCTGGGGCTACACCTTC
CASSLNPDSWGYTF
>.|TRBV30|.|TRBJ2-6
TGTGCCTGGACCCTCTCTGGGGCCAACGTCCTGACTTTC
CAWTLSGANVLTF
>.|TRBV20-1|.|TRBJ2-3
TGCAGTGCTAGAGACCCTGTTACCCCCTCCGATACGCAGTATTTT
CSARDPVTPSDTQYF
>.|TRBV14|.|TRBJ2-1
TGTGCCAGCAGCCAGAACCGTCGGATGAACAATGAGCAGTTCTTC
CASSQNRRMNNEQFF
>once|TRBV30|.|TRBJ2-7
TGTGCCTGGAGTGTACGGTACGAGCAGTACTTC
CAWSVRYEQYF
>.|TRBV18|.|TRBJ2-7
TGTGCCAGCTCACAAGACAGTCTCTACGAGCAGTACTTC
CASSQDSLYEQYF
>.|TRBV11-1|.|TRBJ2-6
TGTGCCAGCAGCTTATGGGGGTTCTCTGGGGCCAACGTCCTGACTTTC
CASSLWGFSGANVLTF
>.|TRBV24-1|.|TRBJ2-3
TGTGCCACCAGTGAGTCACCAGATACGCAGTATTTT
CATSESPDTQYF
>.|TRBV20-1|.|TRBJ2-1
TGCAGTGCTAACGCCGGGAGATCCTACAATGAGCAGTTCTTC
CSANAGRSYNEQFF
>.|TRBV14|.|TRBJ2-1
TGTGCCAGCAGCTTTGCATTAGTATGGGCTGAGCAGTTCTTC
CASSFALVWAEQFF
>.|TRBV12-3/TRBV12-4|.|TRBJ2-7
TGTGCCAGCAGTGCGACTAGCGAGCAGTACTTC
CASSATSEQYF